Sequencing of this TCR beta chain was carried out in a study of T cells expressing NK-cell markers. Per the germline V gene, CDR1 is SQVTM and CDR2 is ANQGSEA. This CDR3 region has 13 residues. In generating TCR beta cDNA, 5'RACE template switching with UMIs was used. TCRdb derives one entry per CDR3 protein from the 5' RACE reads, leaving out DNA. This repertoire includes 250,000 to 300,000 distinct CDR3 sequences. This TCR was sampled from a woman aged 18 to 69 in good health. This chain links TRBV29-1 with TRBJ1-1; the D call of TRBD1 rests on TCRdb alone, since no DNA is present to check it. Specimen: blood T cells: a sorted CD56 or NKG2C T cell subset, CD4+ or CD8+ T cells, or bulk PBMC T cells (not recorded which). This CDR3 is CSVGQAMNTEAFF. Looking up the rest from reference TRBV29-1 and TRBJ1-1 gives the full variable domain: SAVISQKPSRDICQRGTSLTIQCQVDSQVTMMFWYRQQPGQSLTLIATANQGSEATYESGFVIDKFPISRPNLTFSTLTVSNMSPEDSSIYLCSVGQAMNTEAFFGQGTRLTVV.